The 24 T cell receptor beta chains below come from one sample, sequenced in a study of blood T cell repertoires in COVID-19. Assay: immunoSEQ multiplex PCR; the TCRdb copy retains only in-frame clones and omits some. The top ten hold under 6.5% of the sample, which has approximately 71,000 clones, just over 90% seen once. The sequencing input was peripheral blood. Receptors were obtained from a woman younger than 30 with acute or convalescent COVID-19.

The genes are TRBV7-9 and TRBJ2-5, with D perhaps TRBD1 (5 bases). The CDR3 is 15 amino acids. V shed 4 bases and J shed 4 bases, with 16 bases lying between them. Germline CDR1 reads SEHNR; CDR2 reads FQNEAQ (reference sequence). CDR3 bases: TGTGCCAGCAGCTCATCAGGGTCTTCACGAGAGACCCAGTACTTC. This sequence encodes CASSSSGSSRETQYF.

This clone has only a few counts. CDR3 region: CASSSRTGADEQYF. The CDR3 DNA reads TGTGCCAGCAGCTCCCGGACAGGTGCGGACGAGCAGTACTTC. The V call is TRBV7-9, the J call TRBJ2-7, with 7 bases aligning to TRBD1. Germline-derived CDR1 and CDR2 are SEHNR and FQNEAQ (reference sequence). CDR3 length: 14 amino acids. V lost 4 bases and J lost 5; bases outside the gene matches: 8. The whole variable domain, filled in from reference TRBV7-9 and TRBJ2-7, reads DTGVSQNPRHKITKRGQNVTFRCDPISEHNRLYWYRQTLGQGPEFLTYFQNEAQLEKSRLLSDRFSAERPKGSFSTLEIQRTEQGDSAMYLCASSSRTGADEQYFGPGTRLTVT.

The DNA of the CDR3 is TGTGCCAGCAGCTTAGCCCGGGAGCAGTTCTTC. Amino acid sequence: CASSLAREQFF. The rearrangement joins TRBV7-2 to TRBJ2-1; no definite D call. The CDR3 is 11 residues long. Germline CDR1 SGHTA, CDR2 FQGNSA. Trimming removed 0 bases from V and 10 bases from J, with 4 bases in between.

The chain recombines TRBV7-9 with TRBJ2-6, with 10 positions matching TRBD1. There are 19 residues in the CDR3. Germline trimming cut 0 bases from V and 0 bases from J; bases unmatched to any gene: 5. The germline CDR1 and CDR2 sequences are SEHNR and FQNEAQ (reference sequence). The CDR3 spells CASSLAGTGETSGANVLTF. The CDR3 coding sequence is TGTGCCAGCAGCTTAGCCGGGACAGGGGAAACCTCTGGGGCCAACGTCCTGACTTTC.

This sequence joins TRBV18 and TRBJ2-3; 7 nucleotides line up with TRBD1. This CDR3 is built from 16 residues. Germline CDR1 reads KGHSH; CDR2 reads LQKENI. The ends lost 1 base at V and 3 bases at J; junction bases unmatched: 7. This chain's CDR3 is CASSPRRQGRTDTQYF. The CDR3 nucleotides are TGTGCCAGCTCACCACGACGACAGGGTAGGACAGATACGCAGTATTTT.

The chain combines TRBV27 with TRBJ2-2, with 9 bases lining up with TRBD2. Germline V gene sequence: CDR1 MNHEY, CDR2 SMNVEV (reference sequence). V lost 5 bases to trimming and J lost 2 bases; unmatched junction nucleotides: 12. This CDR3 spans 18 amino acids. This chain's CDR3 is CASSSPRGLADNTGELFF. CDR3 DNA: TGTGCCAGCAGTAGTCCCCGGGGACTAGCAGACAACACCGGGGAGCTGTTTTTT.

This sequence joins TRBV28 and TRBJ2-1; 8 bases are a match to TRBD1. The germline gives CDR1 MDHEN, CDR2 SYDVKM. V was pared by 6 bases and J by 3 bases, with 10 bases of the junction left unmatched. The CDR3 is made up of 16 amino acids. The CDR3 nucleotides are TGTGCCAGCAGCTCCTCCGGGACAGGCCACTACAATGAGCAGTTCTTC. Translation: CASSSSGTGHYNEQFF. Filled out from reference TRBV28 and TRBJ2-1, the complete variable domain reads DVKVTQSSRYLVKRTGEKVFLECVQDMDHENMFWYRQDPGLGLRLIYFSYDVKMKEKGDIPEGYSVSREKKERFSLILESASTNQTSMYLCASSSSGTGHYNEQFFGPGTRLTVL.

This rearrangement joins TRBV7-2 to TRBJ2-7, with 7 bases fitting TRBD2. Germline-derived CDR1 and CDR2 are SGHTA and FQGNSA. This CDR3 is 15 amino acids long. The trim removed 3 bases at V and 3 bases at J, leaving 8 bases unmatched. CDR3 nucleotide sequence: TGTGCCAGCAGCTTGTTGGGGGGGGGTGGCTACGAGCAGTACTTC. It codes for CASSLLGGGGYEQYF.

The chain employs TRBV2 and TRBJ2-7, with D tentatively TRBD2 (6 bases). The CDR3 contains 12 residues. The ends were cut back, 8 bases at V and 0 bases at J, with 8 bases in the middle. CDR1 and CDR2 from the germline V gene are SNHLY and FYNNEI. This CDR3 reads CASGGTSYEQYF. CDR3 in DNA: TGTGCCAGCGGGGGGACCTCCTACGAGCAGTACTTC.

This chain connects TRBV4-1 to TRBJ2-1; 10 bases line up with TRBD1. The junction had 13 bases not matched to a gene; V was cut back by 4 bases and J by 7 bases. CDR1 MGHRA and CDR2 YSYEKL come from the germline V gene. The CDR3 loop spans 17 amino acids. The CDR3 sequence is CASSLMTGTGVGNEQFF. CDR3 coding DNA: TGCGCCAGCAGCCTCATGACCGGGACAGGGGTGGGGAATGAGCAGTTCTTC.

In this sample, this clone turned up a few times. This rearrangement joins TRBV7-8 to TRBJ2-1; 12 nucleotides match TRBD2. The CDR3 is 17 residues long. Germline loops: CDR1 SGHVS, CDR2 FQNEAQ. V lost 4 bases and J lost 8; bases outside the gene matches: 12. Here the CDR3 DNA reads TGTGCCAGCAGCTCAGATGTAGGACTAGCGGGAATGGATGAGCAGTTCTTC. This codes for CASSSDVGLAGMDEQFF.

The V and J genes are TRBV11-2 and TRBJ1-1, with D perhaps TRBD1 (6 bases). Germline V gene data show CDR1 as SGHAT and CDR2 as FQNNGV. This CDR3 comprises 14 residues. Trimming shortened V by 5 bases and J by 1 base, and 11 bases separated the two germline ends. In nucleotides, the CDR3 is TGTGCCAGCAGCCGGGGGGCGGAGAACACTGAAGCTTTCTTT. Translation gives CASSRGAENTEAFF.

This sequence joins TRBV18 and TRBJ1-3; the D gene is possibly TRBD1 (5 bases). This CDR3 is 16 amino acids long. Germline assignment: CDR1 KGHSH and CDR2 LQKENI. Trimming shortened V by 4 bases and J by 0 bases, and 13 bases separated the two germline ends. CDR3 amino acids: CASSRIRDSSGNTIYF. CDR3 nucleotide sequence: TGTGCCAGCTCACGTATCCGGGACTCCTCTGGAAACACCATATATTTT.

This sequence joins TRBV15 and TRBJ1-1; 11 bases are shared with TRBD1. CDR3 length equals 16 residues. The V segment lost 5 bases and the J segment 3 bases; nucleotides outside the gene matches: 8. Germline values: CDR1 LNHNV, CDR2 YYDKDF (reference sequence). The CDR3 reads CATSPRTGGLDTEAFF. The CDR3 coding sequence is TGTGCCACCAGCCCTCGGACAGGGGGCTTGGACACTGAAGCTTTCTTT.

The gene calls are TRBV3-1 (or the pseudogene TRBV3-2) and TRBJ2-7; D is unresolved. The CDR3 has 15 residues. The germline gives CDR1 LGHDT, CDR2 YNNKEL (reference sequence). The V and J ends lost 5 bases and 3 bases respectively, with 17 bases between them. CDR3 DNA: TGTGCCAGCAGCAGACTCCCCGCGTCCGTCTACGAGCAGTACTTC. Its protein is CASSRLPASVYEQYF.

The chain employs TRBV18 and TRBJ2-2, with 9 bases matching TRBD1. With V trimmed by 3 bases and J by 2 bases, 4 bases remained unmatched. Germline CDR1 is KGHSH and CDR2 is LQKENI. The CDR3 covers 16 residues. CDR3 amino acids: CASSPEDRGNTGELFF. Written as DNA, the CDR3 is TGTGCCAGCTCACCGGAGGACAGGGGCAACACCGGGGAGCTGTTTTTT.

The chain links TRBV27 to TRBJ2-3, with D possibly matching TRBD1 (6 bases). Germline V gene sequence: CDR1 MNHEY, CDR2 SMNVEV (reference sequence). V gave up 6 bases and J gave up 5 bases, with 15 bases separating them. The CDR3 totals 14 residues. Here the CDR3 reads CASSLTGLEDTQYF. The CDR3, as DNA: TGTGCCAGCAGCCTAACAGGGCTGGAAGATACGCAGTATTTT.

The V and J genes are TRBV7-9 and TRBJ1-4; D uncertain. Germline values: CDR1 SEHNR, CDR2 FQNEAQ (reference sequence). Trimming removed 2 bases at V and 0 bases at J, with 4 bases between. The CDR3 consists of 14 residues. The CDR3 here is CASSLTATNEKLFF. The CDR3 bases are TGTGCCAGCAGCTTAACTGCAACTAATGAAAAACTGTTTTTT.

V usage is TRBV30 and J usage is TRBJ1-5, with TRBD1 as a possible D gene (6 bases). The germline V and J ends were trimmed by 1 base and 7 bases, with 14 bases remaining between them. CDR3 size: 14 residues. Germline lookup yields CDR1 GTSNPN and CDR2 SVGIG (reference sequence). The CDR3 sequence is CAWSATGSLQPQHF. The DNA of the CDR3 is TGTGCCTGGAGTGCAACAGGGTCCCTACAGCCCCAGCATTTT.

For the CDR3, the DNA is TGTGCCAGCAGCGCCCAAACCCGGGGGGGTGGGCCCCAGCATTTT. Its protein product is CASSAQTRGGGPQHF. V and J are TRBV7-2 and TRBJ1-5; TRBD1 is a possible D gene (5 bases). V lost 5 bases, J lost 9 bases, and 20 bases lay in between. Germline CDR1 reads SGHTA; CDR2 reads FQGNSA. This CDR3 region has 15 residues. Together with reference TRBV7-2 and TRBJ1-5, the CDR3 gives the full variable domain: GAGVSQSPSNKVTEKGKDVELRCDPISGHTALYWYRQSLGQGLEFLIYFQGNSAPDKSGLPSDRFSAERTGGSVSTLTIQRTQQEDSAVYLCASSAQTRGGGPQHFGDGTRLSIL.

The chain links TRBV19 to TRBJ2-1, with 8 bases lining up with TRBD2. Germline CDR1 LNHDA, CDR2 SQIVND (reference sequence). The CDR3 sequence is 18 residues long. The J segment lost 9 bases and the V segment lost 5 bases, leaving 21 bases of the junction unmatched. Here the CDR3 reads CASSGQREGGPPNPEQFF. Here the CDR3 DNA reads TGTGCCAGTAGTGGACAACGGGAGGGGGGGCCCCCTAATCCTGAGCAGTTCTTC.

The chain recombines TRBV2 with TRBJ1-6, with 8 bases aligning to TRBD1. CDR1 is SNHLY, CDR2 FYNNEI, per germline. The CDR3 extends over 15 amino acids. V dropped 6 bases and J dropped 9; count of bases not matched to a gene: 10. The CDR3 sequence is CASSGQGGIGSPLHF. CDR3 nucleotides: TGTGCCAGCAGCGGACAGGGCGGGATCGGTTCACCCCTCCACTTT.

The chain carries TRBV5-1 and TRBJ1-2; D may be TRBD1 (5 bases). CDR1 is SGHRS and CDR2 is YFSETQ in the germline V gene. The CDR3 runs 13 residues. Trimming removed 7 bases from V and 8 bases from J, with 18 bases in between. CDR3 DNA: TGCGCCAGCTCCGAACCGGGACTGGGCGGCTACACCTTC. The encoded protein is CASSEPGLGGYTF.

J is TRBJ2-7 and V is TRBV7-2; D is unclear. V was clipped by 1 base and J by 1 base, with 14 bases between them. This CDR3 region has 16 residues. Germline values: CDR1 SGHTA, CDR2 FQGNSA. CDR3: CASSLEFSMRSYEQYF. CDR3 coding DNA: TGTGCCAGCAGCTTAGAGTTCAGCATGAGGTCCTACGAGCAGTACTTC.